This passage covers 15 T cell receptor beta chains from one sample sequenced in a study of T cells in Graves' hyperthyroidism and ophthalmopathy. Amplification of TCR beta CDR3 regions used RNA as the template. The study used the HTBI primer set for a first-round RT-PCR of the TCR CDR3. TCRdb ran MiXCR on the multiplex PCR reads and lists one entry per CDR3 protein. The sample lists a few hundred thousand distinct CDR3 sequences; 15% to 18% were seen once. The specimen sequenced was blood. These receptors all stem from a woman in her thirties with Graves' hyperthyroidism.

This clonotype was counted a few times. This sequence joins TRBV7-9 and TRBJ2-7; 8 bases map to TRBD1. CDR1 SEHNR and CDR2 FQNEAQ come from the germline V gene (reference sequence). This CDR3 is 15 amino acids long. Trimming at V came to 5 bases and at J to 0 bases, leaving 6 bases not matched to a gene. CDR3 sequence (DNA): TGTGCCAGCAGCCCAGGGGGCGCGAGCTCCTACGAGCAGTACTTC. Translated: CASSPGGASSYEQYF.

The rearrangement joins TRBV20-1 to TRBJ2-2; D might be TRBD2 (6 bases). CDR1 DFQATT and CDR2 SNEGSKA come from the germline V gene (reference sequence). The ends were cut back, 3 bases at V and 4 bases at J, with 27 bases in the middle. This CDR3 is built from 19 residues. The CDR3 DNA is TGCAGTGCTAGCATGGGCGGGGAACGAGCTATAGGGTGCACCGGGGAGCTGTTTTTT. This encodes CSASMGGERAIGCTGELFF.

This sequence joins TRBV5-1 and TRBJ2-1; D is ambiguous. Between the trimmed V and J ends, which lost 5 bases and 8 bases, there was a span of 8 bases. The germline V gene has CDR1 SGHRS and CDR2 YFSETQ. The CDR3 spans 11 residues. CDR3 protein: CASRSPDEQFF. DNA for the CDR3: TGCGCCAGCAGAAGCCCAGATGAGCAGTTCTTC.

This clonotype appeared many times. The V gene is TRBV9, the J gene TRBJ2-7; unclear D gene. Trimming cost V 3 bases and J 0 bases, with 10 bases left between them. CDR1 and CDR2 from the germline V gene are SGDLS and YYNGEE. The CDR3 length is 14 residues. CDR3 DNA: TGTGCCAGCAGCGAGGCCAGAGACTCCTACGAGCAGTACTTC. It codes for CASSEARDSYEQYF.

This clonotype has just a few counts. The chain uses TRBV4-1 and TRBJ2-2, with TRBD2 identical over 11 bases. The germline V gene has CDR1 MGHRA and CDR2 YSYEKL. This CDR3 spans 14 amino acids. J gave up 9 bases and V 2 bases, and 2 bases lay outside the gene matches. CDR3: CASSQTSGSRELFF. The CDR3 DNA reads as TGCGCCAGCAGCCAAACTAGCGGGAGCCGGGAGCTGTTTTTT.

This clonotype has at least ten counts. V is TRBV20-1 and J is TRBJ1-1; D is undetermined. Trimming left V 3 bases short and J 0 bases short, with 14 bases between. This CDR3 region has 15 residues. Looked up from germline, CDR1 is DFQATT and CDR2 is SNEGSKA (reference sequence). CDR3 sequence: CSASVWAKVNTEAFF. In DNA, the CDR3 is TGCAGTGCTAGCGTCTGGGCCAAGGTGAACACTGAAGCTTTCTTT.

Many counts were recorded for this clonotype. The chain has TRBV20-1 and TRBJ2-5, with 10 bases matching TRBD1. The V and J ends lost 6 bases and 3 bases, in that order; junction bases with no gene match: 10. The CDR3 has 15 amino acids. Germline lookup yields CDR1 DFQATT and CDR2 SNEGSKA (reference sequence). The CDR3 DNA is TGCAGTGCGCCGACAACCGGGACAGGGGAAGAGACCCAGTACTTC. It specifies CSAPTTGTGEETQYF.

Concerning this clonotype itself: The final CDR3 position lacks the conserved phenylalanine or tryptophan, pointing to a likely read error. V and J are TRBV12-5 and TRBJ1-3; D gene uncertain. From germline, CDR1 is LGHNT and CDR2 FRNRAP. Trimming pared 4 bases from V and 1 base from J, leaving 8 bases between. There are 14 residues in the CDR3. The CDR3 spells CASGYLGSGNTIYL. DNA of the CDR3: TGTGCTAGTGGTTATCTAGGATCTGGAAACACCATATATCTT.

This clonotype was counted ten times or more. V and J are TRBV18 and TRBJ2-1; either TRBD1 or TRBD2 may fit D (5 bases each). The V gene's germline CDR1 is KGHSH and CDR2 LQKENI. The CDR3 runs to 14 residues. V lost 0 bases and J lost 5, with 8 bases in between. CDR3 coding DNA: TGTGCCAGCTCACCACCGGGACCACACAATGAGCAGTTCTTC. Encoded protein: CASSPPGPHNEQFF.

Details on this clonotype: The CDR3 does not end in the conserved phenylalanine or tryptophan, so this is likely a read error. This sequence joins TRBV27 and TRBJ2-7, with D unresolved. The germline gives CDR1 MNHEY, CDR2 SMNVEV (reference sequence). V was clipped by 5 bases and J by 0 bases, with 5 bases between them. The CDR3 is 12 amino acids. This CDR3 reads CASSPNSYEQYL. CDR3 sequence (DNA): TGTGCCAGCAGTCCAAACTCCTACGAGCAGTACCTC.

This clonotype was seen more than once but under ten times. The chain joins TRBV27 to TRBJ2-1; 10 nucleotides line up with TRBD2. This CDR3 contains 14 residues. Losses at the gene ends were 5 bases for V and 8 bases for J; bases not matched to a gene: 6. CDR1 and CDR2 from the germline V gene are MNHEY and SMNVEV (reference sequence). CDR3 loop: CASSETSGLYEQFF. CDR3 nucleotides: TGTGCCAGCAGTGAGACTAGCGGGCTTTATGAGCAGTTCTTC.

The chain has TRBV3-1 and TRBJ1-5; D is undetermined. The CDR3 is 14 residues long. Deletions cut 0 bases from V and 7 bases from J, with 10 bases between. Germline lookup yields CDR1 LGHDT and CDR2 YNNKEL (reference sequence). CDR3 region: CASSQDSAGQPQHF. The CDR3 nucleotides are TGTGCCAGCAGCCAAGACAGTGCGGGGCAGCCCCAGCATTTT. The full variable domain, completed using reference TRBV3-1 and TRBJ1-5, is DTAVSQTPKYLVTQMGNDKSIKCEQNLGHDTMYWYKQDSKKFLKIMFSYNNKELIINETVPNRFSPKSPDKAHLNLHINSLELGDSAVYFCASSQDSAGQPQHFGDGTRLSIL.

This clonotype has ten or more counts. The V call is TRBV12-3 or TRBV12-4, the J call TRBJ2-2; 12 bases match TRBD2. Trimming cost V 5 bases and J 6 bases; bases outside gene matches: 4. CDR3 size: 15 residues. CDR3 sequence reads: CASSRTSGIAGELFF. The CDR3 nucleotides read TGTGCCAGCAGTCGGACTAGCGGGATCGCCGGGGAGCTGTTTTTT.

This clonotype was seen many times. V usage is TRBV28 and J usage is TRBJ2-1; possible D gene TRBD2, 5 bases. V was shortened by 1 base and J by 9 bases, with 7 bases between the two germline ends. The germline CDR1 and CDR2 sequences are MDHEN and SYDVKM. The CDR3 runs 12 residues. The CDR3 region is CASSLSGTEQFF. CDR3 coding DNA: TGTGCCAGCAGTTTATCGGGAACTGAGCAGTTCTTC.

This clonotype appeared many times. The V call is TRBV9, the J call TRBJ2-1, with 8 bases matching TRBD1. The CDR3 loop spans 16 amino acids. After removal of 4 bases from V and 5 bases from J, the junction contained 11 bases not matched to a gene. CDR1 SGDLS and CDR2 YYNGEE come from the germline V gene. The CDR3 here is CASSPRTGTLNNEQFF. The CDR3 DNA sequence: TGTGCCAGCAGCCCCCGGACAGGGACTCTGAACAATGAGCAGTTCTTC.